This TCR beta chain derives from a study of shared clonotypes between healthy human individuals. Study-level points and caveats: The study generally estimated greater richness for naive than memory subsets.

As concerns this clone: As yet, its antigen is unknown.

This CDR3 contains 15 residues. Measured with immunoSEQ multiplex PCR; TCRdb has only the in-frame clones, and not every one. The repertoire has some 2 million clones, about 95% of them found once; the top ten carry 0.13%. Sample: naive CD4+ T cells sorted from blood. Subset of the sample: CD45RA+ positively selected. The receptor's source is a man younger than 30 in good health. The V gene is TRBV21-1, the J gene TRBJ2-4; TRBD1, the table's D call, lacks a check against the DNA. TRBV21-1 is annotated as a pseudogene. CDR3 amino acids: CASTHEIPGKNIQYF. In nucleotides, the CDR3 is TGCGCCAGCACCCATGAGATTCCAGGTAAAAACATTCAGTACTTC.